Following are 5 T cell receptor beta chains from one sample sequenced in a study of PD-L1 blockade in urothelial cancer. Sequencing used immunoSEQ multiplex PCR; TCRdb keeps in-frame clones, though not all of them. The sample includes about 120,000 clones, around 88% seen only once; the top ten take 1.5% to 2%. Time point of the sample: peripheral blood 6 weeks after treatment start. Sequencing was performed on PBMCs, taken around atezolizumab (anti-PD-L1) treatment. These receptors were obtained from a man between 60 and 75 years old with urothelial cancer.

CDR3 residues: CASSVGRRGGANYGYTF. CDR3 nucleotides: TGTGCCAGCAGCGTGGGCAGGCGCGGAGGGGCTAACTATGGCTACACCTTC. The chain combines TRBV9 with TRBJ1-2; D might be TRBD1 (5 bases). Germline CDR1 is SGDLS and CDR2 is YYNGEE. Trimming pared 2 bases from V and 0 bases from J, leaving 17 bases between. The CDR3 sequence is 17 residues long.

The gene calls are TRBV19 and TRBJ1-2, with no clear D. This CDR3 has 13 residues. Deletions cut 10 bases from V and 5 bases from J, with 17 bases between. Germline CDR1 LNHDA, CDR2 SQIVND (reference sequence). The CDR3 DNA is TGTGCCACTCTCAATTTTGGAGGGTATGGCTACACCTTC. It codes for CATLNFGGYGYTF.

This chain links TRBV18 with TRBJ1-1, with D possibly TRBD1 on 5 matching bases. The CDR3 has 14 residues. Germline CDR1 KGHSH, CDR2 LQKENI. V lost 0 bases and J lost 2, with 7 bases in between. The CDR3 DNA sequence: TGTGCCAGCTCACCACCGGGGCCTAACACTGAAGCTTTCTTT. It codes for CASSPPGPNTEAFF.

V and J are TRBV5-4 and TRBJ2-1, with D uncertain. V dropped 0 bases and J dropped 4 bases, with 5 bases sitting between them. CDR1 and CDR2 from the germline V gene are SGHNT and YYREEE (reference sequence). This CDR3 contains 13 residues. As DNA, the CDR3 is TGTGCCAGCAGCTTGGGAGAGTACAATGAGCAGTTCTTC. Encoded protein: CASSLGEYNEQFF.

The rearrangement links TRBV18 to TRBJ1-4; maybe TRBD1 (6 bases). The CDR3 covers 14 residues. Germline CDR1 is KGHSH and CDR2 is LQKENI. Deletions cut 3 bases from V and 8 bases from J, with 13 bases between. The CDR3 reads CASSPLQGQEKLFF. The CDR3 bases are TGTGCCAGCTCACCCCTCCAGGGACAAGAAAAACTGTTTTTT.